This T cell receptor beta chain was observed in a study of a mutant IDH1 vaccine in newly diagnosed glioma. Overall study context: Patients in the study were vaccinated eight times, receiving shots in weeks 1, 3, 5, 7, 11, 15, 19 and 23. It was radiotherapy, temozolomide, or both that patients received previously, with most receiving both.

The germline V gene encodes CDR1 SGDLS and CDR2 YYNGEE. The CDR3 spans 14 residues. With 4 bases removed from V and 10 bases from J, the gap between germline ends came to 15 bases. This table comes from immunoSEQ multiplex PCR, and its TCRdb copy is limited to in-frame clones, with some not included. The sample carries 100,000 to 120,000 clones, almost 90% recorded once. As for time point: week 11, during vaccination. The investigators gave 300 ug of mutant IDH1 20-mer peptide in each vaccine dose, together with topical imiquimod. In the case of this clone: What it binds is not known.

The J gene is TRBJ1-6, the V gene TRBV9; TRBD1 might be the D (5 bases). Sequenced material: PBMCs, taken from a glioma patient whose treatment included an IDH1 peptide vaccine. The origin of this receptor is a woman between 50 and 59 years old with glioma. DNA of the CDR3: TGTGCCAGCAGCCCCCAGGGACTCGCCTCACCCCTCCACTTT. Translated: CASSPQGLASPLHF.